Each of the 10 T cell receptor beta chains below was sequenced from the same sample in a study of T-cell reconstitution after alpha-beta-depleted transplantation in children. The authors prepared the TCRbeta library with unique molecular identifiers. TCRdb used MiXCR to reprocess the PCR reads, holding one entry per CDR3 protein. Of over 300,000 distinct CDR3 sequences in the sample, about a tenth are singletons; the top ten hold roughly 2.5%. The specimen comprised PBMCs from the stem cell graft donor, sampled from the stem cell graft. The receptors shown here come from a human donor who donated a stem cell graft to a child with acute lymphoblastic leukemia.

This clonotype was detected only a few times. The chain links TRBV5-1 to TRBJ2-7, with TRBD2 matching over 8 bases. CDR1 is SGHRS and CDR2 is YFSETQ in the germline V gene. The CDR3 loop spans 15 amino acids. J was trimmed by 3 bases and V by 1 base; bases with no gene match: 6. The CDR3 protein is CASSLRGLADYEQYF. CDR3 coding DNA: TGCGCCAGCAGCTTGCGAGGACTAGCAGACTACGAGCAGTACTTC.

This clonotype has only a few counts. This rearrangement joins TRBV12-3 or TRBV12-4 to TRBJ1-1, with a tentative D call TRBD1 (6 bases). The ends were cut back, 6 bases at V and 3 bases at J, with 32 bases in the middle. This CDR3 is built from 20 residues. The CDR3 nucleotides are TGTGCCAGCAGCTTTGCGGGGGTGACGGGGGCAAAAGGTGGAGACACTGAAGCTTTCTTT. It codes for CASSFAGVTGAKGGDTEAFF.

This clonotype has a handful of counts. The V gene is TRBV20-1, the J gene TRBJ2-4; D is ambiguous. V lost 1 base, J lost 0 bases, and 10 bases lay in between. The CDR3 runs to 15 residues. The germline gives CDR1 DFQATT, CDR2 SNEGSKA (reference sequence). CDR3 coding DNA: TGCAGTGCTAGAGGTCGGAGAATAGCCAAAAACATTCAGTACTTC. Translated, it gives CSARGRRIAKNIQYF.

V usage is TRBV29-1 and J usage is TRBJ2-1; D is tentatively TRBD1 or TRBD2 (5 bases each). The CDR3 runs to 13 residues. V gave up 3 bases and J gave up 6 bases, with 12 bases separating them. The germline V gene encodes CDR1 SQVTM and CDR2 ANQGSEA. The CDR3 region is CSVEPGTGNEQFF. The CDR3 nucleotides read TGCAGCGTTGAGCCAGGGACGGGCAATGAGCAGTTCTTC.

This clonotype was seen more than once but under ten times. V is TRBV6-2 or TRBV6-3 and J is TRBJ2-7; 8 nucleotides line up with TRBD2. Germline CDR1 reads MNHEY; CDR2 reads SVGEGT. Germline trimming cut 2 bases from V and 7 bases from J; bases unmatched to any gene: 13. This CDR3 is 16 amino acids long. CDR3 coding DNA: TGTGCCAGCAGTTACGCGGGGACTAGGGCGCTACGGGAGCAGTACTTC. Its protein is CASSYAGTRALREQYF.

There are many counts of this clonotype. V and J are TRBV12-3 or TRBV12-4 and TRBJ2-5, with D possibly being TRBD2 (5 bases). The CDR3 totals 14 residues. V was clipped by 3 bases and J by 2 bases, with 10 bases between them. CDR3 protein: CASSLPSRQETQYF. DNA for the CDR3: TGTGCCAGCAGTTTGCCTAGCCGTCAAGAGACCCAGTACTTC.

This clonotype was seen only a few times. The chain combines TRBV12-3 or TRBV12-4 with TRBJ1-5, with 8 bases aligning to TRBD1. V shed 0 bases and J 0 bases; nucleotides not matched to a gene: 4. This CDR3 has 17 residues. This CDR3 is CASSLARGPLSNQPQHF. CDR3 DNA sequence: TGTGCCAGCAGTTTAGCCAGGGGGCCCCTTAGCAATCAGCCCCAGCATTTT.

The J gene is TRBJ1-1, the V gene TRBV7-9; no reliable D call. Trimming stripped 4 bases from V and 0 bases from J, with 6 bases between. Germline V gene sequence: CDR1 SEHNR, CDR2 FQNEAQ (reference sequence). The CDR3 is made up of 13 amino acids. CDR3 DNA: TGTGCCAGCAGCTGGCTCATGAACACTGAAGCTTTCTTT. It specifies CASSWLMNTEAFF.

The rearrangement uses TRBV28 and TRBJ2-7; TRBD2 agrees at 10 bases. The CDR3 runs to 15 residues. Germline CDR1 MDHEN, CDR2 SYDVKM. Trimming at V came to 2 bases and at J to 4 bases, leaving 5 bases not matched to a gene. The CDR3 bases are TGTGCCAGCAGTTTAATTAGCGGGAGGCAGTACGAGCAGTACTTC. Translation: CASSLISGRQYEQYF. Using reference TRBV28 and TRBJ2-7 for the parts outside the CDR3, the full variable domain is DVKVTQSSRYLVKRTGEKVFLECVQDMDHENMFWYRQDPGLGLRLIYFSYDVKMKEKGDIPEGYSVSREKKERFSLILESASTNQTSMYLCASSLISGRQYEQYFGPGTRLTVT.

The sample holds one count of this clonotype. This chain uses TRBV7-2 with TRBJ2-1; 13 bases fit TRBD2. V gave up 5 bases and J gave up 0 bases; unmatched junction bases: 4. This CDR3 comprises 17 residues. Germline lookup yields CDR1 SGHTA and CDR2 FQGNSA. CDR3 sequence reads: CASSARLAGGSYNEQFF. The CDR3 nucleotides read TGTGCCAGCAGCGCCCGACTAGCGGGGGGCTCCTACAATGAGCAGTTCTTC.